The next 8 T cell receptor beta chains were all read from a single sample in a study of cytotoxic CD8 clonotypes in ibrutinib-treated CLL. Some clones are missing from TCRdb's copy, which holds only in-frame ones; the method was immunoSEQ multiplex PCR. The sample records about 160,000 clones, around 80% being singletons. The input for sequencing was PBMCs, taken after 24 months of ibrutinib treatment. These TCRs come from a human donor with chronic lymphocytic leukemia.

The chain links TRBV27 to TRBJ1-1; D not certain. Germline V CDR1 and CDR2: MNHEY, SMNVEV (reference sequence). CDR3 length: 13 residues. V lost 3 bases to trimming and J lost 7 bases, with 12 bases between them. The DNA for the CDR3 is TGTGCCAGCAGTTTCAGGCCGGCGGTTGAAGCTTTCTTT. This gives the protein CASSFRPAVEAFF.

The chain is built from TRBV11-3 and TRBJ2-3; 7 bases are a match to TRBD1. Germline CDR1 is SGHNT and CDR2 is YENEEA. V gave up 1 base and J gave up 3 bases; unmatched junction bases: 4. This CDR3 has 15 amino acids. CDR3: CASSLGDSATDTQYF. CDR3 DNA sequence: TGTGCCAGCAGCTTAGGGGACAGTGCAACAGATACGCAGTATTTT.

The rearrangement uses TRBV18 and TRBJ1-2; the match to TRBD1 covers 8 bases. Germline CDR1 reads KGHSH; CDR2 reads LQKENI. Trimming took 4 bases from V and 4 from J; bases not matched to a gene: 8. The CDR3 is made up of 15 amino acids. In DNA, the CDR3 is TGTGCCAGCTCACGCACAGGGGGAACCGGCTATGGCTACACCTTC. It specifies CASSRTGGTGYGYTF.

This CDR3 reads CASSYGGQRVYGYTF. Written as DNA, the CDR3 is TGTGCCAGCAGTTATGGTGGACAGCGCGTCTATGGCTACACCTTC. The genes are TRBV6-5 and TRBJ1-2; possible D gene TRBD1, 6 bases. This CDR3 has 15 residues. Germline CDR1 and CDR2: MNHEY and SVGAGI. Trimming took off 3 bases at V and 4 bases at J, with 15 bases between the two ends.

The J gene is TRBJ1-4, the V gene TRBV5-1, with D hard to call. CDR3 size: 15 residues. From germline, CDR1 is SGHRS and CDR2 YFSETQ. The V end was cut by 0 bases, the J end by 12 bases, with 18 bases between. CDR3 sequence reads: CASSLGDGWWGELFF. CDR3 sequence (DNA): TGCGCCAGCAGCTTGGGTGACGGCTGGTGGGGAGAACTGTTTTTT.

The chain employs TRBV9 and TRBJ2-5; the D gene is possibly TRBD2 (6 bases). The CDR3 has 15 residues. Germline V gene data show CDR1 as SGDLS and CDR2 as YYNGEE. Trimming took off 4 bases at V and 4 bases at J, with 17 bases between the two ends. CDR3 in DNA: TGTGCCAGCAGCCCTTTCATGACTAGTGGAGAGACCCAGTACTTC. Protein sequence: CASSPFMTSGETQYF. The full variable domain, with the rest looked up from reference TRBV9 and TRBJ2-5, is DSGVTQTPKHLITATGQRVTLRCSPRSGDLSVYWYQQSLDQGLQFLIQYYNGEERAKGNILERFSAQQFPDLHSELNLSSLELGDSALYFCASSPFMTSGETQYFGPGTRLLVL.

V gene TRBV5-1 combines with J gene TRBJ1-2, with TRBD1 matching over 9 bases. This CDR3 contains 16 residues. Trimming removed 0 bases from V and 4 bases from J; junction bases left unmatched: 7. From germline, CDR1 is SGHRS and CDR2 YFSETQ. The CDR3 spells CASSLGGTGNSYGYTF. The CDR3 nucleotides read TGCGCCAGCAGCTTGGGCGGGACAGGGAATTCCTATGGCTACACCTTC.

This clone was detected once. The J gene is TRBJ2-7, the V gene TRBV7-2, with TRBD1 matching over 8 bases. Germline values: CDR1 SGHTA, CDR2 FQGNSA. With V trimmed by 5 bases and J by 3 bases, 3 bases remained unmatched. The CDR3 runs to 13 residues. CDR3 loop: CASSPGQGYEQYF. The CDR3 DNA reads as TGTGCCAGCAGCCCCGGACAGGGCTACGAGCAGTACTTC.